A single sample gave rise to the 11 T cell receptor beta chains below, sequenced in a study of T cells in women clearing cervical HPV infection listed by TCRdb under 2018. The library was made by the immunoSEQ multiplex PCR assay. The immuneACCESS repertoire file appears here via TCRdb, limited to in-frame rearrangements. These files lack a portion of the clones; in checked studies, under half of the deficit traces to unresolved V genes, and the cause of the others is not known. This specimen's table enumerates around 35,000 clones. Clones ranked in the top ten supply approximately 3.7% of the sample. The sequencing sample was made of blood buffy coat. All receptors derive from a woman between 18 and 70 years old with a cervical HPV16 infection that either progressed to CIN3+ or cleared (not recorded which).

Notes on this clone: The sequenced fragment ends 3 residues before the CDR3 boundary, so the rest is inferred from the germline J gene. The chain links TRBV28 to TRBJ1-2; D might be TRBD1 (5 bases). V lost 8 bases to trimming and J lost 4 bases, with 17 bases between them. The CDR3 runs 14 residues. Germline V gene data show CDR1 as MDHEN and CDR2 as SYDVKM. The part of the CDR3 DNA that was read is TGTGCCAGCGGTCCCCCGGGGGGAGGCTATGGC. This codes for CASGPPGGGYG. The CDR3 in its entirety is CASGPPGGGYGYTF.

This CDR3 is CASSDRDRGTDTQYF. The sequenced CDR3 bases are TGTGCCAGCAGCGACCGGGACAGGGGCACAGATACG. The chain is built from TRBV2 and TRBJ2-3; 9 bases are shared with TRBD1. Sequencing ends 3 residues short of the CDR3 end; the germline J gene provides the rest. Per germline, CDR1 SNHLY and CDR2 FYNNEI. The CDR3 loop spans 15 amino acids. Trimming cost V 6 bases and J 1 base; bases outside gene matches: 5.

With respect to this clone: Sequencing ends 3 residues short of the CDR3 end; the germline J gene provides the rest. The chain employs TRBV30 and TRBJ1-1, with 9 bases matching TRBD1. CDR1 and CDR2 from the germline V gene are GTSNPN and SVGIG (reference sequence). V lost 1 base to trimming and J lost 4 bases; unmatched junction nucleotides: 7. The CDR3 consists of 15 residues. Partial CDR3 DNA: TGTGCCTGGAGTGCTCCCGGGACAGGGACCACTGAA. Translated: CAWSAPGTGTTE. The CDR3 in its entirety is CAWSAPGTGTTEAFF.

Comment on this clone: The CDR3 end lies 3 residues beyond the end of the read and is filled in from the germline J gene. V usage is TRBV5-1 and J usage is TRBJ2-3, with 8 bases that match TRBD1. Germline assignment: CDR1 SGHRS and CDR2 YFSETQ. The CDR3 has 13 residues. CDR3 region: CASSPGQGETQYF. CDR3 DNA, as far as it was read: TGCGCCAGCAGCCCTGGACAGGGAGAGACG.

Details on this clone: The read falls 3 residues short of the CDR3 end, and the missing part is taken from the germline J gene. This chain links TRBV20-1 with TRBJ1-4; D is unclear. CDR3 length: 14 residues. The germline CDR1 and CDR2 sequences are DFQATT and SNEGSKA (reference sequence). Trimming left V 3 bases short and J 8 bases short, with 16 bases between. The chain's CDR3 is CSASWAALGEKLFF. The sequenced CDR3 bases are TGCAGTGCTAGTTGGGCAGCTCTTGGAGAAAAA.

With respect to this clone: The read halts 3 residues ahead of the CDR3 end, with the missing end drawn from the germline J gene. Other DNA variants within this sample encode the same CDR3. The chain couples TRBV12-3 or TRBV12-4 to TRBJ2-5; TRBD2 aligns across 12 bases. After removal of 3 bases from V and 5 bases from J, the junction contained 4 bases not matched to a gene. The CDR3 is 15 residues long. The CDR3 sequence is CASSLTSGRGETQYF. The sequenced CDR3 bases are TGTGCCAGCAGTTTGACTAGCGGGAGAGGCGAGACC.

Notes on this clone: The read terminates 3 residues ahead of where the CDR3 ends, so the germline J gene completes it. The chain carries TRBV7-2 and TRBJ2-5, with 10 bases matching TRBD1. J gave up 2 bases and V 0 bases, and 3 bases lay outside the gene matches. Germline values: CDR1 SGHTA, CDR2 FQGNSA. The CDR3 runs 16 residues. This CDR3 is CASSLAGTGVQETQYF. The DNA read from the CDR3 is TGTGCCAGCAGCTTAGCGGGGACAGGGGTACAAGAGACC.

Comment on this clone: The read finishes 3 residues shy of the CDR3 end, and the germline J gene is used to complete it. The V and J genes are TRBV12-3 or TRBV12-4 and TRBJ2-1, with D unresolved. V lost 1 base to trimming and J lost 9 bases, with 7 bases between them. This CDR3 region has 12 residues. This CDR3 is CASSLGFGEQFF. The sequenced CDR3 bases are TGTGCCAGCAGTTTAGGGTTCGGTGAG.

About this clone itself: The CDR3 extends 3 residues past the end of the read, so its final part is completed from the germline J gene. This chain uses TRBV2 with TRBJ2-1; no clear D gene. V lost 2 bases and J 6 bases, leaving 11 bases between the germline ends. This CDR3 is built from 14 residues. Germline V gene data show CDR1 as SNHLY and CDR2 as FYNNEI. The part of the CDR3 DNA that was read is TGTGCCAGCAGTGAAATTGCTAGTGTCAATGAG. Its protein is CASSEIASVNE. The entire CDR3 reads CASSEIASVNEQFF.

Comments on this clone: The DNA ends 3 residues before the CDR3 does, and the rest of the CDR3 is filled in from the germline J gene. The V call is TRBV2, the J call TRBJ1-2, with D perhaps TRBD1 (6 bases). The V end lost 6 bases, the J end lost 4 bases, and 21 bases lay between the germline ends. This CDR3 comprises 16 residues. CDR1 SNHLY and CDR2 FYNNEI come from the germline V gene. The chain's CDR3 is CASSDPQGLLTYGYTF. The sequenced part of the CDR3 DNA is TGTGCCAGCAGCGACCCGCAGGGGTTGTTAACCTATGGC.

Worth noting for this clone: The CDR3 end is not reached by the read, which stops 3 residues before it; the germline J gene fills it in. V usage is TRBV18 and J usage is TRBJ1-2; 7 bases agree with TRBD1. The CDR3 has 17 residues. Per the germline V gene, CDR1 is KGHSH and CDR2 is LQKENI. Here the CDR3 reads CASSPLLQGRGTDTYTF. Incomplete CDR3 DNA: TGTGCCAGCTCACCTCTACTACAGGGTCGGGGGACAGATACC.